The clone carrying this T cell receptor beta chain was counted between two and nine times. The time point was: longitudinal time-point 1 (baseline). The source of the sample is a study of neurological immune-mediated disorders. TCRdb re-called the 5' RACE reads with MiXCR, one entry per CDR3 protein. This sample has approximately 49,000 distinct CDR3 sequences, with less than 12% found just once. This CDR3 is 14 amino acids long. In germline, CDR1 is DFQATT, CDR2 SNEGSKA (reference sequence). Trimming at V came to 0 bases and at J to 7 bases, leaving 7 bases not matched to a gene. V usage is TRBV20-1 and J usage is TRBJ2-7; 9 bases line up with TRBD1. This clonotype originated in a woman aged 40 to 50 in good health. Sequenced: PBMCs. For the CDR3, the DNA is TGCAGTGCTAGAGAAGTAGGACAGGGGAGTGAGCAGTACTTC. Amino acids: CSAREVGQGSEQYF.